Below are 21 T cell receptor beta chains sequenced from a single sample in a study of T cell responses to AZD1222 COVID-19 vaccine. TCRdb's table, derived via immunoSEQ multiplex PCR, lists solely in-frame clones and lacks some. The sample lists approximately 150,000 clones; roughly 88% were seen once. Specimen: peripheral blood, collected on day 0 of AZD1222 vaccination. All receptors derive from an adult in good health.

V is TRBV30 and J is TRBJ1-3; a possible D gene is TRBD1 (5 bases). With 1 base removed from V and 0 bases from J, the gap between germline ends came to 10 bases. The germline V gene encodes CDR1 GTSNPN and CDR2 SVGIG (reference sequence). The CDR3 loop spans 15 amino acids. CDR3 residues: CAWSAPGTSGNTIYF. Written as DNA, the CDR3 is TGTGCCTGGAGTGCCCCCGGGACCTCTGGAAACACCATATATTTT.

This clone occurred once. The chain combines TRBV24-1 with TRBJ1-2; no reliable D call. The germline V gene has CDR1 KGHDR and CDR2 SFDVKD. V dropped 4 bases and J dropped 2 bases, with 7 bases sitting between them. The CDR3 runs 13 residues. CDR3 region: CATSDQDNYGYTF. The CDR3 nucleotides read TGTGCCACCAGTGACCAGGACAACTATGGCTACACCTTC.

The rearrangement uses TRBV4-3 and TRBJ2-5; possible D gene TRBD2, 6 bases. Germline lookup yields CDR1 LGHNA and CDR2 YSLEER. This CDR3 has 18 amino acids. V dropped 1 base and J dropped 0 bases, with 18 bases sitting between them. CDR3 nucleotides: TGCGCCAGCAGCCAAGGATACGGGAGCATTCCGTACCAAGAGACCCAGTACTTC. This translates into CASSQGYGSIPYQETQYF.

This sequence joins TRBV28 and TRBJ1-1; no firm D call. The V and J ends lost 5 bases and 6 bases respectively, with 7 bases between them. CDR1 and CDR2 from the germline V gene are MDHEN and SYDVKM. The CDR3 spans 11 residues. This chain's CDR3 is CASSHDAEAFF. The CDR3 bases are TGTGCCAGCAGTCATGATGCTGAAGCTTTCTTT.

The CDR3 protein is CASSYGAGGSDTQYF. The CDR3 region has the DNA TGTGCCAGCAGTTACGGGGCGGGAGGGTCAGATACGCAGTATTTT. The chain is built from TRBV6-5 and TRBJ2-3; 9 bases match TRBD2. V was pared by 2 bases and J by 4 bases, with 4 bases of the junction left unmatched. Germline V lookup: CDR1 MNHEY, CDR2 SVGAGI. CDR3 length: 15 residues.

The rearrangement uses TRBV6-2 or TRBV6-3 and TRBJ2-1; TRBD1 matches at 8 bases. CDR1 is MNHEY, CDR2 SVGEGT, per germline. This CDR3 comprises 15 residues. V was pared by 0 bases and J by 7 bases, with 5 bases of the junction left unmatched. The CDR3 loop reads CASSYSRTGSNEQFF. In DNA form, the CDR3 reads TGTGCCAGCAGTTACTCGAGGACAGGGAGTAATGAGCAGTTCTTC.

Written as DNA, the CDR3 is TGTGCCAGCAGCTTAGGGCGGCACTCACCCCTCCACTTT. Protein sequence: CASSLGRHSPLHF. The chain combines TRBV7-9 with TRBJ1-6; D ambiguous. The CDR3 is 13 amino acids. Trimming removed 1 base at V and 10 bases at J, with 8 bases between. From germline, CDR1 is SEHNR and CDR2 FQNEAQ (reference sequence).

This clone has just one count. The chain uses TRBV10-3 and TRBJ1-2, with D possibly matching TRBD1 (6 bases). CDR3 length equals 14 residues. V lost 5 bases and J 5 bases, leaving 15 bases between the germline ends. From germline, CDR1 is ENHRY and CDR2 SYGVKD. The CDR3 DNA is TGTGCCATCAGTATGGCAGGGGCCGGGTATGGCTACACCTTC. It specifies CAISMAGAGYGYTF.

CDR3 in amino acids: CASSISGTGGIIYEQYF. The DNA for the CDR3 is TGTGCCAGTAGTATAAGCGGGACAGGGGGTATAATTTACGAGCAGTACTTC. The chain uses TRBV19 and TRBJ2-7, with 11 bases that match TRBD1. V lost 2 bases and J lost 4; bases outside the gene matches: 10. The CDR3 is 17 amino acids. Germline CDR1 is LNHDA and CDR2 is SQIVND (reference sequence).

With respect to this clone: Compared with germline, one end of the junction differs, possibly owing to a read error. The chain carries TRBV18 and TRBJ2-1, with D perhaps TRBD1 or TRBD2 (6 bases each). CDR1 is KGHSH and CDR2 is LQKENI in the germline V gene. This CDR3 contains 15 residues. The chain's CDR3 is CASSPPTGGSKSPLF. CDR3 nucleotides: TGTGCCAGCTCGCCCCCGACAGGAGGGTCTAAGTCCCCTCTCTTC.

The rearrangement uses TRBV15 and TRBJ2-7, with 8 bases identical to TRBD2. V was pared by 5 bases and J by 2 bases, with 5 bases of the junction left unmatched. The CDR3 is 14 residues long. Germline lookup yields CDR1 LNHNV and CDR2 YYDKDF (reference sequence). The chain's CDR3 is CATSGGLATYEQYF. The DNA of the CDR3 is TGTGCCACCAGCGGCGGACTAGCTACCTACGAGCAGTACTTC.

The chain links TRBV5-1 to TRBJ1-6; 8 nucleotides agree with TRBD1. V lost 1 base, J lost 10 bases, and 4 bases stayed unmatched. From germline, CDR1 is SGHRS and CDR2 YFSETQ. The CDR3 covers 14 residues. CDR3 DNA sequence: TGCGCCAGCAGCTTGAAACAGGGGGGCTCACCCCTCCACTTT. Translating gives CASSLKQGGSPLHF.

The chain joins TRBV5-6 to TRBJ2-3, with TRBD2 matching over 8 bases. V shed 4 bases, J shed 2 bases, and the junction held 6 bases outside the gene matches. The CDR3 runs 15 residues. Looked up from germline, CDR1 is SGHDT and CDR2 is YYEEEE. Here the CDR3 reads CASSLAGGPTDTQYF. CDR3 nucleotide sequence: TGTGCCAGCAGCCTAGCGGGCGGGCCCACAGATACGCAGTATTTT.

The chain couples TRBV29-1 to TRBJ1-2; possibly TRBD1 for D (6 bases). V was cut by 3 bases and J by 7 bases, with 12 bases left in between. The CDR3 length is 12 residues. Germline-derived CDR1 and CDR2 are SQVTM and ANQGSEA. The CDR3 nucleotides read TGCAGCGTTGAGCGGGGGGCTGGTGGCTACACCTTC. Residues: CSVERGAGGYTF.

This clone was counted a single time. This sequence joins TRBV10-3 and TRBJ1-3; 10 positions match TRBD1. Unmatched junction bases numbered 4, after V lost 5 bases and J lost 0 bases. Germline assignment: CDR1 ENHRY and CDR2 SYGVKD. This CDR3 is built from 16 residues. The CDR3 reads CAISPGQGSSGNTIYF. CDR3 nucleotide sequence: TGTGCCATCAGTCCGGGACAGGGGTCCTCTGGAAACACCATATATTTT.

This clone has just a few counts. This sequence joins TRBV27 and TRBJ1-1; D gene unclear. The germline V gene has CDR1 MNHEY and CDR2 SMNVEV (reference sequence). The CDR3 spans 13 residues. V lost 3 bases and J lost 4, with 9 bases in between. CDR3 amino acids: CASSFAQLTEAFF. The CDR3 nucleotides are TGTGCCAGCAGTTTCGCGCAACTCACTGAAGCTTTCTTT.

V and J are TRBV30 and TRBJ1-1; possibly TRBD1 for D (6 bases). Germline values: CDR1 GTSNPN, CDR2 SVGIG (reference sequence). V was shortened by 8 bases and J by 3 bases, with 13 bases between the two germline ends. This CDR3 region has 12 residues. CDR3 sequence reads: CASYREDTEAFF. The DNA for the CDR3 is TGTGCCAGCTACAGGGAAGACACTGAAGCTTTCTTT.

The CDR3, as DNA: TGTGCCAGCAGCTTAAGGACTAGCGGTACGACAGATACGCAGTATTTT. Encoded protein: CASSLRTSGTTDTQYF. The chain uses TRBV7-2 and TRBJ2-3; 10 bases map to TRBD2. Germline V gene sequence: CDR1 SGHTA, CDR2 FQGNSA. This CDR3 contains 16 residues. After removal of 2 bases from V and 3 bases from J, the junction contained 5 bases not matched to a gene.

The chain has TRBV14 and TRBJ2-5; 7 bases are shared with TRBD2. Trimming cost V 1 base and J 2 bases; bases outside gene matches: 10. The CDR3 loop spans 17 amino acids. Germline CDR1 is SGHDN and CDR2 is FVKESK. This chain's CDR3 is CASSQGRLAAVQETQYF. DNA of the CDR3: TGTGCCAGCAGCCAAGGTCGGCTAGCGGCCGTACAAGAGACCCAGTACTTC.

The chain is built from TRBV7-2 and TRBJ2-7; D is tentatively TRBD1 or TRBD2 (5 bases each). This CDR3 contains 15 residues. Germline V lookup: CDR1 SGHTA, CDR2 FQGNSA. The ends were cut back, 3 bases at V and 4 bases at J, with 16 bases in the middle. The CDR3 DNA reads as TGTGCCAGCAGCTTGAAACCGGGACCCCAATACGAGCAGTACTTC. Translating gives CASSLKPGPQYEQYF.

This CDR3 reads CASSPYSGNTIYF. DNA of the CDR3: TGTGCCAGCAGTCCCTACTCTGGAAACACCATATATTTT. V and J are TRBV7-8 and TRBJ1-3; D not certain. Germline CDR1 is SGHVS and CDR2 is FQNEAQ. The CDR3 length is 13 residues. V lost 6 bases and J 0 bases, leaving 6 bases between the germline ends.